These 11 T cell receptor beta chains came from one sample sequenced in a study of T cells in Graves' hyperthyroidism and ophthalmopathy. TCR beta CDR3 sequences were amplified from RNA transcripts. First-round RT-PCR with HTBI primers amplified the TCR CDR3 region. One entry per CDR3 protein, called by TCRdb with MiXCR from the multiplex PCR reads. The data show fewer than 350,000 distinct CDR3 sequences, about 18% seen once. Sequenced input: blood. Source of these receptors: a woman in her 50s with Graves' hyperthyroidism.

This clonotype was counted ten times or more. The chain links TRBV13 to TRBJ1-2, with 9 bases fitting TRBD1. CDR1 is PRHDT and CDR2 is FYEKMQ in the germline V gene (reference sequence). This CDR3 region has 16 residues. V gave up 5 bases and J gave up 0 bases; unmatched junction bases: 7. The DNA of the CDR3 is TGTGCCAGCAGCGAGGGACAGGGTGGAGCTAACTATGGCTACACCTTC. Its protein product is CASSEGQGGANYGYTF.

This clonotype showed up many times. The chain joins TRBV28 to TRBJ2-7; 10 bases agree with TRBD2. V shed 5 bases and J 0 bases; nucleotides not matched to a gene: 4. This CDR3 has 15 amino acids. Per the germline V gene, CDR1 is MDHEN and CDR2 is SYDVKM. The CDR3, as DNA: TGTGCCAGCAGTGAACTAGCGGGGCCCTCCTACGAGCAGTACTTC. Translation gives CASSELAGPSYEQYF.

The table lists this clonotype with many counts. DNA for the CDR3: TGTGCCAGCAGCTTAGTGGGCAGGACTGGAAACACCATATATTTT. It is translated as CASSLVGRTGNTIYF. The chain combines TRBV7-8 with TRBJ1-3; no firm D call. Trimming removed 1 base at V and 2 bases at J, with 9 bases between. Germline V CDR1 and CDR2: SGHVS, FQNEAQ. The CDR3 loop spans 15 amino acids.

The chain links TRBV6-2 or TRBV6-3 to TRBJ1-2; tentative D call: TRBD1 (6 bases). Germline V gene sequence: CDR1 MNHEY, CDR2 SVGEGT. This CDR3 contains 15 residues. The V end lost 5 bases, the J end lost 0 bases, and 13 bases lay between the germline ends. The CDR3 nucleotides are TGTGCCAGCAGTGGGCAGGGGAGGCCTAACTATGGCTACACCTTC. Translation gives CASSGQGRPNYGYTF.

This clonotype came up a few times. The chain has TRBV5-1 and TRBJ2-5; tentative D call: TRBD2 (7 bases). CDR3 length equals 14 residues. Trimming removed 7 bases from V and 5 bases from J, with 18 bases in between. Germline V gives CDR1 SGHRS, CDR2 YFSETQ. The CDR3 spells CASSPGGNLETQYF. In DNA, the CDR3 is TGCGCCAGCTCGCCGGGGGGCAATTTGGAGACCCAGTACTTC.

J is TRBJ2-2 and V is TRBV9; no reliable D call. The CDR3 is 13 amino acids. Trimming removed 2 bases at V and 6 bases at J, with 8 bases between. Germline V gene data show CDR1 as SGDLS and CDR2 as YYNGEE. For the CDR3, the DNA is TGTGCCAGCAGCGTTTCGCAGCCCGGGGAGCTGTTTTTT. It is translated as CASSVSQPGELFF.

The rearrangement joins TRBV10-3 to TRBJ1-3; D is unresolved. The germline V gene encodes CDR1 ENHRY and CDR2 SYGVKD. The CDR3 consists of 15 residues. V shed 6 bases and J shed 0 bases, with 12 bases lying between them. The CDR3 reads CAIRPDRLSGNTIYF. CDR3 in DNA: TGTGCCATCAGACCAGACCGGCTCTCTGGAAACACCATATATTTT.

In this sample, this clonotype turned up a few times. Sequence at one end of the junction differs from germline and may be a read error. The CDR3: CASSFGHLSYNGQFF. CDR3 coding DNA: TGTGCCAGCAGTTTCGGACACCTCTCCTACAATGGGCAGTTCTTC. The chain is built from TRBV6-9 and TRBJ2-1; D possibly corresponds to TRBD1 (5 bases). This CDR3 comprises 15 residues. Germline CDR1 reads MNHGY; CDR2 reads SVAAGI.

The V gene is TRBV3-1, the J gene TRBJ2-4, with 10 bases fitting TRBD2. With V trimmed by 3 bases and J by 7 bases, 3 bases remained unmatched. The CDR3 has 14 residues. Germline loops: CDR1 LGHDT, CDR2 YNNKEL (reference sequence). The CDR3 here is CASSHTSGVNIQYF. The CDR3 DNA follows: TGTGCCAGCAGCCATACTAGCGGGGTTAACATTCAGTACTTC. Looking up the rest from reference TRBV3-1 and TRBJ2-4 gives the full variable domain: DTAVSQTPKYLVTQMGNDKSIKCEQNLGHDTMYWYKQDSKKFLKIMFSYNNKELIINETVPNRFSPKSPDKAHLNLHINSLELGDSAVYFCASSHTSGVNIQYFGAGTRLSVL.

A few counts support this clonotype. The rearrangement links TRBV27 to TRBJ2-1, with TRBD2 matching over 11 bases. With 5 bases clipped from V and 2 bases from J, the junction kept 8 bases outside the gene matches. The length of the CDR3 is 17 residues. Germline values: CDR1 MNHEY, CDR2 SMNVEV (reference sequence). The CDR3 sequence is CASSATASGGTYNEQFF. CDR3 bases: TGTGCCAGCAGTGCTACGGCTAGCGGGGGGACCTACAATGAGCAGTTCTTC.

This clonotype was detected once. A read error may be the cause here, since a much bigger clone is one base away. The CDR3 DNA reads TGTGCCGGCAGCATCCGGGACAGCACCCCCATGGAGACCCAGTACTTC. This gives the protein CAGSIRDSTPMETQYF. The chain has TRBV7-9 and TRBJ2-5; the match to TRBD1 covers 7 bases. CDR3 length: 16 residues. Germline CDR1 and CDR2: SEHNR and FQNEAQ (reference sequence).